The subject of this entry is one T cell receptor (beta chain). Its specificity is unknown. The junction and the germline gene differ at one end; a read error may be behind it. Germline CDR1 reads SEHNR; CDR2 reads FQNEAQ (reference sequence). This CDR3 has 14 amino acids. The sample originates from a study of cytomegalovirus exposure and HLA in healthy donors. Study-wide background: From donors who were HLA-typed, an early data release held around 85 million unique TCRs.

PCR primers comprised 60 Vbeta and 13 Jbeta primers. Per the original methods: A later analysis tallied approximately 87 million unique TCR beta chains, 8.5 million to 11 million of them shared. Measured with immunoSEQ multiplex PCR; TCRdb has only the in-frame clones, and not every one. That table gives V, J and clone size, and the DNA gave D and trimming. The table shows approximately 150,000 clones, with over 65% occurring only once. Study findings and constraints: Later on, analysis showed that most CMV-associated TCR beta chains appeared to be HLA-restricted. There were reportedly fewer N-insertions in an Asian-associated ancestry cluster than the approximately 670-donor mean, in a later analysis.

The specimen sequenced was PBMCs. The clonotype was recovered from a female donor in good health and CMV-seronegative. This sequence joins TRBV7-9 and TRBJ1-6; 9 bases align to TRBD1. The CDR3 here is CSSSYGQGTSPLHF. In DNA, the CDR3 is TGTTCCAGCAGCTACGGACAGGGGACCTCACCCCTCCACTTT.